This T cell receptor beta chain stems from a study of control samples from healthy donors and cancer patients. Germline V gene data show CDR1 as SGHNT and CDR2 as YYREEE (reference sequence). The trim removed 4 bases at V and 7 bases at J, leaving 14 bases unmatched. The CDR3 has 16 residues. TCRdb's copy holds only in-frame clones and misses some; the assay was immunoSEQ multiplex PCR. The table shows about 110,000 clones, with about 80% occurring only once. The source is a man aged 18 to 30 in good health. Sequenced material: blood. The chain is built from TRBV5-4 and TRBJ2-1; 7 bases match TRBD1. For the CDR3, the DNA is TGTGCCAGCAGCGCTCCGAGATCGGGACAGAAAAATGAGCAGTTCTTC. Amino acids: CASSAPRSGQKNEQFF.